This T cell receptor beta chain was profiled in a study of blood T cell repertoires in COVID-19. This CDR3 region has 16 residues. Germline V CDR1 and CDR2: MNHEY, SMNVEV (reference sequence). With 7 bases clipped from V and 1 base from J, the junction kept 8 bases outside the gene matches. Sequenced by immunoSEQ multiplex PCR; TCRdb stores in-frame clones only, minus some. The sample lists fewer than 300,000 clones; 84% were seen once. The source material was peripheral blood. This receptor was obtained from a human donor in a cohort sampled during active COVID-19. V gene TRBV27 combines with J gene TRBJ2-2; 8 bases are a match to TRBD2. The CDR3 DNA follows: TGTGCCAGCACCCGGATCGGGGGGGTGAACACCGGGGAGCTGTTTTTT. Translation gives CASTRIGGVNTGELFF.